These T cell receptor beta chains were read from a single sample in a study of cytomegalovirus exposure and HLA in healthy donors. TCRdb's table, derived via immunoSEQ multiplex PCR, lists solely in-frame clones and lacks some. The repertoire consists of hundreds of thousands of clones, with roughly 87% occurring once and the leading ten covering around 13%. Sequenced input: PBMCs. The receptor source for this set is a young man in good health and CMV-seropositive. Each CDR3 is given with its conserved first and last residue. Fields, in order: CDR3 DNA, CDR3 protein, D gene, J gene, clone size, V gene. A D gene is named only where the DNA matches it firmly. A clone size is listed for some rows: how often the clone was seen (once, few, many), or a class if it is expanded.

CDR3nt: TGTGCCACCAGCAGAGGGCGGGATCAGCCCCAGCATTTT
CDR3aa: CATSRGRDQPQHF
d_gene: .
j_gene: TRBJ1-5
abundance: .
v_gene: TRBV15

CDR3nt: TGTGCCAGCAGTTTATCGCTATTCTCTGGGGCCAACGTCCTGACTTTC
CDR3aa: CASSLSLFSGANVLTF
d_gene: .
j_gene: TRBJ2-6
abundance: .
v_gene: TRBV27

CDR3nt: TGTGCCAGCAGTGAGGACAGCCCCTACGAGCAGTACTTC
CDR3aa: CASSEDSPYEQYF
d_gene: .
j_gene: TRBJ2-7
abundance: .
v_gene: TRBV2

CDR3nt: TGTGCCAGCAGTTTGGTTAAGAGGAGAGATACGCAGTATTTT
CDR3aa: CASSLVKRRDTQYF
d_gene: .
j_gene: TRBJ2-3
abundance: .
v_gene: TRBV27

CDR3nt: TGTGCCAGCAGTTACGGACAGAACACTGAAGCTTTCTTT
CDR3aa: CASSYGQNTEAFF
d_gene: .
j_gene: TRBJ1-1
abundance: .
v_gene: TRBV6-5

CDR3nt: TGTGCCAGCTCACCGGGACTAGCGGGAGTTGGTTCGAGAGATACGCAGTATTTT
CDR3aa: CASSPGLAGVGSRDTQYF
d_gene: TRBD2
j_gene: TRBJ2-3
abundance: .
v_gene: TRBV18

CDR3nt: TGTGCCAGCAGTTTTAGGGTGAGGGGGCGAAACTACGAGCAGTACTTC
CDR3aa: CASSFRVRGRNYEQYF
d_gene: TRBD1
j_gene: TRBJ2-7
abundance: .
v_gene: TRBV28

CDR3nt: TGTGCCAGCAGCTTAGATCCGGGGACCTCCTACGAGCAGTACTTC
CDR3aa: CASSLDPGTSYEQYF
d_gene: .
j_gene: TRBJ2-7
abundance: .
v_gene: TRBV11-2

CDR3nt: TGTGCCAGCTCACCCACGGGCCCAACAGATACGCAGTATTTT
CDR3aa: CASSPTGPTDTQYF
d_gene: .
j_gene: TRBJ2-3
abundance: .
v_gene: TRBV18

CDR3nt: TGTGCCAGCAGCCCCGTCAGGACCGGAAACACCATATATTTT
CDR3aa: CASSPVRTGNTIYF
d_gene: .
j_gene: TRBJ1-3
abundance: .
v_gene: TRBV7-2

CDR3nt: TGCGCCAGCAGCCAAGATTGGGGTAGCAATCAGCCCCAGCATTTT
CDR3aa: CASSQDWGSNQPQHF
d_gene: .
j_gene: TRBJ1-5
abundance: once
v_gene: TRBV4-1